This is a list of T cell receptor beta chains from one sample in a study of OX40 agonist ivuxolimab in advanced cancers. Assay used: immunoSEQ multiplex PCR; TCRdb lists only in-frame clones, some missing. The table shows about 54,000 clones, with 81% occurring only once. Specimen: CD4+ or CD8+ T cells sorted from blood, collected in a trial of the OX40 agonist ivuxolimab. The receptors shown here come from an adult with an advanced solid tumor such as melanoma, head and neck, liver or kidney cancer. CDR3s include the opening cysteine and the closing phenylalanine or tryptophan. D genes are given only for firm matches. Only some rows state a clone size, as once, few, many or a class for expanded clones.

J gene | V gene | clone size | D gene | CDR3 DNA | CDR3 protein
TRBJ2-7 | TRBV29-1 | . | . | TGCAGCGTAACCCCCCGACTGGACTCCGAGCAGTACTTC | CSVTPRLDSEQYF
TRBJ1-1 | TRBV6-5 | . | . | TGTGCCAGCAGTACGATGGGCACTGAAGCTTTCTTT | CASSTMGTEAFF
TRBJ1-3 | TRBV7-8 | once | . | TGTGCCAGCAGCTCCGGTGCTCGGGGCTCTGGAAACACCATATATTTT | CASSSGARGSGNTIYF
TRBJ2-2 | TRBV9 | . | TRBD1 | TGTGCCAGCAGCGTACGAGGACAGGGGAACGGGGAGCTGTTTTTT | CASSVRGQGNGELFF
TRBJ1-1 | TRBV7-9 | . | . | TGTGCCAGTCGCTCGGGAGGTGAAGCTTTCTTT | CASRSGGEAFF
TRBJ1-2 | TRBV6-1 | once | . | TGTGCCAGCAGTCCTCGGACAGCGGCAATCTTC | CASSPRTAAIF
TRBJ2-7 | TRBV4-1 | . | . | TGCGCCAGCAGCCAAATGGAGGCTAGGGTTCAGTACTTC | CASSQMEARVQYF
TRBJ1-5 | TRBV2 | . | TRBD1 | TGTGCCAGCAGCCTTTCTACAGGGGGCAATCAGCCCCAGCATTTT | CASSLSTGGNQPQHF
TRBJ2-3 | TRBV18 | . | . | TGTGCCAGCTCCCCGGACCAGACCCTTACGCAGTATTTT | CASSPDQTLTQYF
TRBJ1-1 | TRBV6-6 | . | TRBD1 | TGTGCCAGCAGTCCGACAGGGGGTGAGACTGAAGCTTTCTTT | CASSPTGGETEAFF
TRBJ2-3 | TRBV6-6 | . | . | TGTGCCAGCAGTTACGGGGGGGCCGGGGCAGATACGCAGTATTTT | CASSYGGAGADTQYF
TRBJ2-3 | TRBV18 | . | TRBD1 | TGTGCCAGCTCACCCCTACTCGGACAGGGGAATACGCAGTATTTT | CASSPLLGQGNTQYF
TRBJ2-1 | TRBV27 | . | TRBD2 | TGTGCCAGCAAACTAAAAGTGGGACTAGCGGGGCAGAGCTCCTACAATGAGCAGTTCTTC | CASKLKVGLAGQSSYNEQFF
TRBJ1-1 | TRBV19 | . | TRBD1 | TGTGCCAGTAGTATTGGGGCGGGGGGACAGGCAAGCTCCATTTTCTTT | CASSIGAGGQASSIFF
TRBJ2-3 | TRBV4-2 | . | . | TGTGCCAGCAGCCAGCAGACTTGGGATACGCAGTATTTT | CASSQQTWDTQYF
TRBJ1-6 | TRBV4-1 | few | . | TGCGCCAGCAGCCAGAGATTTGTCGGGGATAATTCACCCCTCCACTTT | CASSQRFVGDNSPLHF
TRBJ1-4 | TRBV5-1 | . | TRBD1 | TGCGCCAGCAGCACGATGGATAGGGGGCTGGGGGAAAAACTGTTTTTT | CASSTMDRGLGEKLFF
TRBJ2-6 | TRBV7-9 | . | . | TGTGCCAGCAGCTTAGTTGGGGGTACTGGGGCCAACGTCCTGACTTTC | CASSLVGGTGANVLTF
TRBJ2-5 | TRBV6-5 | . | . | TGTGCCAGCAGTGGCAACAGGGGGGGGGAGACCCAGTACTTC | CASSGNRGGETQYF
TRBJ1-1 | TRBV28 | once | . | TGTGCCAGCAGTTTATTGGGGGGGTTGGACACTGAAGCTTTCTTT | CASSLLGGLDTEAFF
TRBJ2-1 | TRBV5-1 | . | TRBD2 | TGCGCCAGCAGCTTGGGGCTAGCGGGGGTGAATGAGCAGTTCTTC | CASSLGLAGVNEQFF
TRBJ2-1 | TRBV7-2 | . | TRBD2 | TGTGCCAGCAGCTTAACTAGCGGGGGCATCTCCTACAATGAGCAGTTCTTC | CASSLTSGGISYNEQFF
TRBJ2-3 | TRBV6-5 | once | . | TGTGCCACCACGGGGTGGGATACGCAGTATTTT | CATTGWDTQYF
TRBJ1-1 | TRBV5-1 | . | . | TGCGCCAGCAGCTCCGAAATGACAAGCTACACTGAAGCTTTCTTT | CASSSEMTSYTEAFF
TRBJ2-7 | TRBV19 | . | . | TGTGCCAGTAGTATAGAAGGGACTGCCTACGAGCAGTACTTC | CASSIEGTAYEQYF
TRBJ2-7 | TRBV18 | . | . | TGTGCCAGCTCACCCACCACCCAATCCTACGAGCAGTACTTC | CASSPTTQSYEQYF
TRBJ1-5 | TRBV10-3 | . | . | TGTGCCATCAGTGCAGGGTCTGAGGGGCCCCAGCATTTT | CAISAGSEGPQHF
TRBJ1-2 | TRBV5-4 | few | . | TGTGCCAGCAAGTTTAACAGGGCCTATGGCTACACCTTC | CASKFNRAYGYTF
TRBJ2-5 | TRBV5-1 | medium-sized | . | TGCGCCAGCAGCTTAGTCGGAGAGACCCAGTACTTC | CASSLVGETQYF
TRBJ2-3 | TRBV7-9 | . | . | TGTGCCAGCAGCTTAGATGCGGGGACGCAGTATTTT | CASSLDAGTQYF
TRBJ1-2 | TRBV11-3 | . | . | TGTGCCAGCAGCTTAGCCACAGGGCCTGGGGGCTACACCTTC | CASSLATGPGGYTF
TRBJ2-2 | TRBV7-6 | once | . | TGTGCCAGCAGTTCGACTAGTTTCGGAAGCACCGGGGAGCTGTTTTTT | CASSSTSFGSTGELFF
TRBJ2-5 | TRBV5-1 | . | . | TGCGCCAGCAGCTTAACCGGAGCCCGAGAGACCCAGTACTTC | CASSLTGARETQYF
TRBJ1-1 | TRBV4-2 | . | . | TGTGCCAGCAGCAAAAACCCCAGGGGAGAGAACACTGAAGCTTTCTTT | CASSKNPRGENTEAFF
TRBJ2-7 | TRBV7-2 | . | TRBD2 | TGTGCCAGCACCCGGGATAGCGGGGGGATCTCCTACGAGCAGTACTTC | CASTRDSGGISYEQYF
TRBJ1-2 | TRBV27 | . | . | TGTGCCAGCAGTTTTGGAGGATGGGCGTCAGGCTACACCTTC | CASSFGGWASGYTF
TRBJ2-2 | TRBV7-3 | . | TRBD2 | TGTGCCAGCAGCCTCAGCCCCCCTAGCGGGGGGGCAGCCGGGGAGCTGTTTTTT | CASSLSPPSGGAAGELFF